The source of this TCR beta chain is a study of cytomegalovirus exposure and HLA in healthy donors. Study results and limitations: Exclusion applied to some V segments, including TRBV6-2 and TRBV6-3, as they were indistinguishable. The classifier reportedly diagnosed cytomegalovirus status with high specificity and sensitivity.

With 7 bases removed from V and 7 bases from J, the gap between germline ends came to 16 bases. The CDR3 spans 13 residues. Germline values: CDR1 SGHTA, CDR2 FQGNSA. PCR involved 60 Vbeta and 13 Jbeta primers. Profiling relied on immunoSEQ multiplex PCR, and the TCRdb table lists in-frame clones only, not all of them. This sample has 95,000 to 100,000 clones; approximately 9% occur once, and the top ten carry around 4.9%. As concerns this clone: Its antigen is not known.

Donors were ostensibly healthy at sampling, although undocumented immune exposures were probable. V is TRBV7-2 and J is TRBJ1-1, with D tentatively TRBD1 (5 bases). The clonotype was recovered from a man aged 50 or older in good health and CMV-seropositive. Specimen: PBMCs. The CDR3 DNA follows: TGTGCCAGCACCGACTGGGGCGACAGTGAAGCTTTCTTT. As protein: CASTDWGDSEAFF. Combining the CDR3 with reference TRBV7-2 and TRBJ1-1 gives the whole variable domain GAGVSQSPSNKVTEKGKDVELRCDPISGHTALYWYRQSLGQGLEFLIYFQGNSAPDKSGLPSDRFSAERTGGSVSTLTIQRTQQEDSAVYLCASTDWGDSEAFFGQGTRLTVV.